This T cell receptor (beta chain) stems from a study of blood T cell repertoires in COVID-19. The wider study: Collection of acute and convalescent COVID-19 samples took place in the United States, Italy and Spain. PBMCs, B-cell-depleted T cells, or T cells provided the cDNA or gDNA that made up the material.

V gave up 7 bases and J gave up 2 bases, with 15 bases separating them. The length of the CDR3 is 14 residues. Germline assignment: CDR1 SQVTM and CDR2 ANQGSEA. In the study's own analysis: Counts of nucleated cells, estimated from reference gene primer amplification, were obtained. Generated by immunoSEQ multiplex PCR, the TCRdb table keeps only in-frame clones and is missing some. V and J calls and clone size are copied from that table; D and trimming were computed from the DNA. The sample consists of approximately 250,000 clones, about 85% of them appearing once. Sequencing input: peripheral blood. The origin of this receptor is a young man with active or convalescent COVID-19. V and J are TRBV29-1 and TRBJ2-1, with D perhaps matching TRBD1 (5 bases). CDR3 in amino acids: CSAGARVPYNEQFF. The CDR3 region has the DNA TGCAGCGCCGGCGCCAGGGTTCCCTACAATGAGCAGTTCTTC.